Presented here are 18 T cell receptor beta chains from one specimen sequenced in a study of cytomegalovirus exposure and HLA in healthy donors (dated by TCRdb to about 2017). The library was produced with the immunoSEQ multiplex PCR assay. For the multiplex PCR, a mixture combining 60 forward primers for TCR Vbeta segments and 13 reverse primers for TCR Jbeta segments was used. TCRdb provides this immuneACCESS table in a form limited to in-frame rearrangements. Some clones are lacking; in checked studies, under half of them reflect an unresolved V gene, and why the rest are absent is not known. Across this sample there are 150,000 or so clones, with under 90% seen only once. 1.9% of the sample is taken by the ten largest. Specimen: PBMCs. These receptors all stem from a man aged 18 to 29 in good health and CMV-seronegative.

This chain uses TRBV27 with TRBJ2-5; TRBD2 might be the D (5 bases). Germline CDR1 reads MNHEY; CDR2 reads SMNVEV (reference sequence). The CDR3 has 15 amino acids. Between the trimmed V and J ends, which lost 6 bases and 4 bases, there was a span of 18 bases. DNA of the CDR3: TGTGCCAGCAGCCTGAGCGGAGGTCTCGGAGAGACCCAGTACTTC. Amino acid sequence: CASSLSGGLGETQYF.

The rearrangement joins TRBV6-4 to TRBJ2-5, with D tentatively TRBD1 (6 bases). Trimming left V 3 bases short and J 1 base short, with 15 bases between. Germline-derived CDR1 and CDR2 are MRHNA and SNTAGT. This CDR3 is built from 16 residues. CDR3 loop: CASSESPGHSQETQYF. The CDR3 nucleotides are TGTGCCAGCAGTGAGTCTCCGGGACACAGCCAAGAGACCCAGTACTTC.

The rearrangement joins TRBV28 to TRBJ1-1; no clear D gene. There are 11 residues in the CDR3. V was trimmed by 8 bases and J by 3 bases, leaving 7 bases between them. Germline assignment: CDR1 MDHEN and CDR2 SYDVKM. The CDR3 reads CASFYYTEAFF. The CDR3 coding sequence is TGTGCCAGCTTTTACTACACTGAAGCTTTCTTT.

This chain links TRBV7-2 with TRBJ2-1; 14 bases map to TRBD2. The V gene's germline CDR1 is SGHTA and CDR2 FQGNSA. CDR3 length equals 15 residues. The trim removed 5 bases at V and 10 bases at J, leaving 7 bases unmatched. CDR3 DNA sequence: TGTGCCAGCAGCGGAGGGACTAGCGGGAGTCACGAGCAGTTCTTC. Translating gives CASSGGTSGSHEQFF.

The table lists this clone with a count of one. CDR3: CAWSSYGGGSTEAFF. The DNA for the CDR3 is TGTGCCTGGAGTTCATATGGGGGCGGTAGCACTGAAGCTTTCTTT. The chain recombines TRBV30 with TRBJ1-1; D may be TRBD1 (6 bases). Germline CDR1 GTSNPN, CDR2 SVGIG (reference sequence). The CDR3 is made up of 15 amino acids. Trimming pared 2 bases from V and 4 bases from J, leaving 17 bases between.

This chain connects TRBV7-9 to TRBJ1-5; D unclear. The CDR3 extends over 13 amino acids. Germline CDR1 SEHNR, CDR2 FQNEAQ (reference sequence). Trimming cost V 3 bases and J 7 bases, with 10 bases left between them. CDR3 protein: CASSLEGTQPQHF. DNA of the CDR3: TGTGCCAGCAGCTTGGAGGGTACGCAGCCCCAGCATTTT.

The gene calls are TRBV6-5 and TRBJ2-7; perhaps TRBD1 as D (6 bases). The CDR3 extends over 15 amino acids. The ends were cut back, 4 bases at V and 1 base at J, with 14 bases in the middle. Germline CDR1 and CDR2: MNHEY and SVGAGI. Written as DNA, the CDR3 is TGTGCCAGCAGTTCCTCCGGGACAATATCCTACGAGCAGTACTTC. Translating it yields CASSSSGTISYEQYF.

The chain combines TRBV2 with TRBJ1-1; 8 positions match TRBD1. This CDR3 is 13 amino acids long. V shed 9 bases and J 5 bases; nucleotides not matched to a gene: 8. The V gene's germline CDR1 is SNHLY and CDR2 FYNNEI. The CDR3 loop reads CARRTGGGTEAFF. CDR3 sequence (DNA): TGTGCCAGAAGAACAGGGGGAGGTACTGAAGCTTTCTTT.

The chain links TRBV28 to TRBJ2-3, with TRBD1 identical over 10 bases. Per the germline V gene, CDR1 is MDHEN and CDR2 is SYDVKM. Trimming took 6 bases from V and 5 from J; bases not matched to a gene: 11. The CDR3 is made up of 16 amino acids. The CDR3 loop is CASSPTGGSFRDTQYF. DNA for the CDR3: TGTGCCAGCAGCCCGACAGGGGGCTCGTTCCGAGATACGCAGTATTTT.

V is TRBV5-5 and J is TRBJ2-1, with a tentative D call TRBD1 (5 bases). The CDR3 runs to 17 residues. Per germline, CDR1 SGHKS and CDR2 YYEKEE (reference sequence). V lost 0 bases and J lost 4, with 17 bases in between. The CDR3 reads CASSLVPLGVAYNEQFF. The DNA of the CDR3 is TGTGCCAGCAGCTTGGTTCCTTTAGGGGTGGCATACAATGAGCAGTTCTTC.

V is TRBV2 and J is TRBJ1-4, with D tentatively TRBD1 (5 bases). V shed 2 bases and J shed 0 bases, with 16 bases lying between them. This CDR3 has 18 residues. Germline CDR1 and CDR2: SNHLY and FYNNEI. The CDR3, as DNA: TGTGCCAGCAGTGAAAGCAGAGCCGGGGGGGCAACTAATGAAAAACTGTTTTTT. This codes for CASSESRAGGATNEKLFF.

This clone was seen a handful of times. The V gene is TRBV25-1, the J gene TRBJ2-7, with D unresolved. Germline CDR1 and CDR2: MGHDK and SYGVNS. The CDR3 runs to 14 residues. Trimming left V 1 base short and J 3 bases short, with 10 bases between. As DNA, the CDR3 is TGTGCCAGCAGTGAATCCGGCCCAGGCTACGAGCAGTACTTC. This translates into CASSESGPGYEQYF.

This chain joins TRBV27 and TRBJ2-1, with 9 bases aligning to TRBD2. V lost 5 bases and J lost 8; bases outside the gene matches: 13. CDR1 and CDR2 (germline): MNHEY, SMNVEV (reference sequence). The CDR3 has 16 residues. The CDR3 DNA is TGTGCCAGCAGTCCCACCCGCAGCGGGGGGCCCTATGAGCAGTTCTTC. Protein sequence: CASSPTRSGGPYEQFF.

This clone was recorded only once. The chain joins TRBV9 to TRBJ1-3; D unclear. V dropped 0 bases and J dropped 8 bases, with 12 bases sitting between them. CDR3 length: 14 residues. Germline lookup yields CDR1 SGDLS and CDR2 YYNGEE. The CDR3 DNA follows: TGTGCCAGCAGCGTAGTCGGAGGGAGGGACACCATATATTTT. Translation: CASSVVGGRDTIYF.

V is TRBV27 and J is TRBJ2-1; possible D gene TRBD2, 6 bases. V was pared by 6 bases and J by 1 base, with 10 bases between. Looked up from germline, CDR1 is MNHEY and CDR2 is SMNVEV (reference sequence). CDR3 length: 14 residues. The CDR3 nucleotides are TGTGCCAGCAGACCCCGGGGGTCCTACAATGAGCAGTTCTTC. This encodes CASRPRGSYNEQFF.

Turning to this clone: An end of the junction does not agree with germline; a read error may underlie this. CDR3 sequence reads: CSSSFRQGVNTEAFF. The CDR3 DNA reads TGTTCCAGCAGCTTCCGACAGGGGGTAAACACTGAAGCTTTCTTT. This chain uses TRBV7-9 with TRBJ1-1; 9 positions match TRBD1. This CDR3 spans 15 amino acids. From germline, CDR1 is SEHNR and CDR2 FQNEAQ (reference sequence).

This clone was seen only a few times. The chain is built from TRBV7-3 and TRBJ1-1; no clear D gene. This CDR3 is built from 13 residues. Trimming took off 5 bases at V and 0 bases at J, with 7 bases between the two ends. From germline, CDR1 is SGHTA and CDR2 FQGTGA. The CDR3 bases are TGTGCCAGCAGCCCTGACTTGAACACTGAAGCTTTCTTT. Translated, it gives CASSPDLNTEAFF.

There are a few counts of this clone. The chain joins TRBV5-8 to TRBJ2-6; 8 bases are a match to TRBD2. The CDR3 extends over 17 amino acids. The ends lost 4 bases at V and 1 base at J; junction bases unmatched: 7. Germline CDR1 SGHTS, CDR2 YDEGEE. This CDR3 is CASSPRGGRSGANVLTF. In nucleotides, the CDR3 is TGTGCCAGCAGCCCCCGGGGGGGGCGGTCTGGGGCCAACGTCCTGACTTTC. The full variable domain, with the rest looked up from reference TRBV5-8 and TRBJ2-6, is EAGVTQSPTHLIKTRGQQATLRCSPISGHTSVYWYQQALGLGLQFLLWYDEGEERNRGNFPPRFSGRQFPNYSSELNVNALELEDSALYLCASSPRGGRSGANVLTFGAGSRLTVL.